Sequencing of this TCR beta chain was carried out in a study of blood T cell repertoires in COVID-19. In the study's own analysis: The assay estimated nucleated cells by amplifying reference gene primers. The table came from immunoSEQ multiplex PCR; TCRdb's copy has only in-frame clones and leaves some out. V and J calls and clone size are as listed in that table; D and trimming were resolved from the DNA. The sample lists some 150,000 clones; approximately 83% were seen once. Per germline, CDR1 MNHEY and CDR2 SVGAGI. V was pared by 6 bases and J by 4 bases, with 12 bases between. This CDR3 comprises 14 residues.

This TCR came from a woman in her sixties or seventies with acute or convalescent COVID-19. Specimen: peripheral blood. The rearrangement links TRBV6-5 to TRBJ2-2; D ambiguous. This CDR3 reads CASRNEPFTGELFF. The CDR3 DNA reads TGTGCCAGCAGAAACGAGCCGTTCACCGGGGAGCTGTTTTTT.